Listed below are T cell receptor beta chains from one sample, sequenced in a study of T cell changes during pregnancy in multiple sclerosis. Profiled with immunoSEQ multiplex PCR; TCRdb holds only in-frame clones, not every one. The table has 100,000 or so clones, 90% to 95% seen once. Material: peripheral blood, obtained before pregnancy. The receptors stem from a female donor with multiple sclerosis, enrolled in a pregnancy study. The CDR3 runs from the conserved cysteine through the conserved F or W. The D gene is left open where the match is weak. The size of a clone is reported for some rows only, either as once, few or many, or as a class for expanded clones.

CDR3	DNA	D	J	size	V
CASSPPTGGVNTEAFF	TGTGCCAGCTCACCACCGACAGGGGGGGTGAACACTGAAGCTTTCTTT	TRBD1	TRBJ1-1	-	TRBV18
CATSSRAQETQYF	TGTGCCACCAGCTCCAGGGCACAAGAGACCCAGTACTTC	-	TRBJ2-5	-	TRBV15
CASRTRRVSYEQYF	TGTGCCAGCAGAACGAGGCGGGTCTCCTACGAGCAGTACTTC	-	TRBJ2-7	-	TRBV6-5
CASGRETQYF	TGTGCCAGCGGGAGAGAGACCCAGTACTTC	-	TRBJ2-5	-	TRBV28
CASRKGQVLDGYTF	TGTGCCAGCAGGAAAGGACAGGTTCTCGATGGCTACACCTTC	TRBD1	TRBJ1-2	-	TRBV27
CASIMEQGGSSYEQYF	TGTGCCAGCATTATGGAACAGGGGGGAAGCTCCTACGAGCAGTACTTC	TRBD1	TRBJ2-7	-	TRBV2
CASSLDPGPNTGELFF	TGTGCCAGCAGCTTAGACCCGGGTCCAAACACCGGGGAGCTGTTTTTT	-	TRBJ2-2	-	TRBV7-6
CASSVQGSGAGLYNEQFF	TGTGCCAGCAGCGTGCAGGGAAGCGGAGCGGGTCTCTACAATGAGCAGTTCTTC	-	TRBJ2-1	-	TRBV9
CASSLDRTGLYEQYF	TGCGCCAGCAGCCTGGACCGGACAGGGCTCTACGAGCAGTACTTC	TRBD1	TRBJ2-7	-	TRBV4-1
CAWSAQGGGEQFF	TGTGCCTGGAGTGCCCAGGGAGGCGGTGAGCAGTTCTTC	-	TRBJ2-1	-	TRBV30
CASSYRRTGGNTIYF	TGTGCCAGCAGTTACCGGCGGACAGGAGGAAACACCATATATTTT	TRBD1	TRBJ1-3	-	TRBV6-5
CSVEVPRTSGWTYEQYF	TGCAGCGTTGAAGTCCCCCGGACTAGCGGGTGGACCTACGAGCAGTACTTC	TRBD2	TRBJ2-7	once	TRBV29-1
CASSLRDSYGYTF	TGCGCCAGCAGCCTCCGGGATTCCTATGGCTACACCTTC	-	TRBJ1-2	-	TRBV5-1
CASSESSSYNEQFF	TGTGCCAGCAGTGAAAGTAGCTCCTACAATGAGCAGTTCTTC	-	TRBJ2-1	-	TRBV6-1
CAWSVRGYSGNTIYF	TGTGCCTGGAGTGTACGAGGGTACTCTGGAAACACCATATATTTT	-	TRBJ1-3	few	TRBV30
CASSSDRDTEAFF	TGCGCCAGCAGCTCCGACAGGGACACTGAAGCTTTCTTT	TRBD1	TRBJ1-1	-	TRBV5-1
CASSVNRGSGNTIYF	TGTGCCAGCAGTGTTAATCGGGGCTCTGGAAACACCATATATTTT	-	TRBJ1-3	-	TRBV27
CASSDQASGSGLDTQYF	TGTGCCAGCAGTGACCAGGCTAGCGGGAGTGGGTTGGATACGCAGTATTTT	TRBD2	TRBJ2-3	-	TRBV25-1
CASSLPGRQTNYGYTF	TGTGCCAGCAGCCTCCCCGGGCGACAGACTAACTATGGCTACACCTTC	-	TRBJ1-2	-	TRBV7-2
CASSVRQGSGDYEQYF	TGTGCCAGCAGCGTACGACAGGGGTCAGGGGACTACGAGCAGTACTTC	TRBD1	TRBJ2-7	-	TRBV7-9
CASSPGLGQGTEAFF	TGTGCCAGCAGCCCGGGCTTGGGACAGGGAACTGAAGCTTTCTTT	TRBD1	TRBJ1-1	-	TRBV5-4
CASSAIRLAGDNEQFF	TGTGCCAGCAGTGCGATACGACTAGCGGGAGACAATGAGCAGTTCTTC	TRBD2	TRBJ2-1	-	TRBV2
CASSQGQGTYEQYF	TGTGCCAGCAGCCAAGGACAGGGAACCTACGAGCAGTACTTC	TRBD1	TRBJ2-7	-	TRBV7-9
CASSQKRGGEQYF	TGCGCCAGCAGCCAAAAAAGGGGGGGCGAGCAGTACTTC	-	TRBJ2-7	-	TRBV4-3
CASSQDTGRLNTEAFF	TGCGCCAGCAGCCAAGATACAGGGCGGTTGAACACTGAAGCTTTCTTT	-	TRBJ1-1	-	TRBV4-3
CASSQGNPSSAGGPAQTQYF	TGCGCCAGCAGCCAAGGTAATCCCTCTTCAGCGGGAGGGCCGGCGCAGACCCAGTACTTC	TRBD2	TRBJ2-5	-	TRBV4-1
CASSQEGLGFGGGYTF	TGCGCCAGCAGCCAAGAGGGTTTGGGATTCGGGGGTGGCTACACCTTC	-	TRBJ1-2	-	TRBV4-1
CASSVDRSGDTQYF	TGTGCCAGCAGCGTAGACAGGAGCGGGGATACGCAGTATTTT	-	TRBJ2-3	-	TRBV9
CASSPALGSTDTQYF	TGTGCCAGCAGCCCTGCCTTGGGCAGCACAGATACGCAGTATTTT	-	TRBJ2-3	-	TRBV7-2
CAIWDRAKNIQYF	TGTGCCATCTGGGACAGAGCCAAAAACATTCAGTACTTC	TRBD1	TRBJ2-4	-	TRBV10-3
CASSLTGSLQETQYF	TGTGCCAGCAGCTTGACAGGGTCCCTCCAAGAGACCCAGTACTTC	TRBD1	TRBJ2-5	-	TRBV7-9
CAPAGAGVGETQYF	TGTGCCCCCGCCGGAGCGGGAGTCGGAGAGACCCAGTACTTC	TRBD2	TRBJ2-5	-	TRBV2
CASSTQGLRETQYF	TGCGCCAGCAGCACCCAGGGTCTTAGAGAGACCCAGTACTTC	-	TRBJ2-5	-	TRBV5-1
CASSLAQFSSGRFVRAYNEQFF	TGTGCCAGCAGCTTAGCGCAGTTTTCTAGCGGGAGGTTCGTCAGGGCCTACAATGAGCAGTTCTTC	TRBD2	TRBJ2-1	once	TRBV7-8
CASSLSRDYNYEQYF	TGTGCCAGCAGTCTAAGTCGGGACTACAACTACGAGCAGTACTTC	TRBD2	TRBJ2-7	once	TRBV28
CASSPDRGNYEQYF	TGTGCCAGCAGCCCTGACAGGGGGAATTACGAGCAGTACTTC	TRBD1	TRBJ2-7	-	TRBV5-6
CASSLDTGWGQYF	TGTGCCAGCAGCCTGGACACTGGGTGGGGGCAGTACTTC	-	TRBJ2-7	-	TRBV11-2
CASRGGVRNQPQHF	TGTGCCAGCAGGGGGGGGGTTCGTAATCAGCCCCAGCATTTT	-	TRBJ1-5	-	TRBV5-8
CASSLGGKAYEQYF	TGTGCCAGCAGTTTAGGGGGGAAAGCCTACGAGCAGTACTTC	-	TRBJ2-7	-	TRBV28
CASSLEGRAEQFF	TGTGCCAGCAGCTTAGAAGGGAGAGCTGAGCAGTTCTTC	-	TRBJ2-1	-	TRBV7-9
CAISETTGKQPQHF	TGTGCCATCAGTGAGACGACAGGGAAACAGCCCCAGCATTTT	TRBD1	TRBJ1-5	-	TRBV10-3
CASSFGYGQETQYF	TGTGCCAGCAGTTTCGGGTACGGCCAAGAGACCCAGTACTTC	-	TRBJ2-5	-	TRBV6-6
CASSIGVYNEQFF	TGTGCCAGTAGTATAGGAGTTTACAATGAGCAGTTCTTC	-	TRBJ2-1	-	TRBV19
CASSYSKTRGGETQYF	TGTGCCAGCAGTTACTCGAAAACTAGAGGGGGAGAGACCCAGTACTTC	-	TRBJ2-5	-	TRBV6-6
CASSSRGAYNEQFF	TGTGCCAGCAGTTCCAGGGGGGCCTACAATGAGCAGTTCTTC	-	TRBJ2-1	-	TRBV6-5
CASRRGGGTSATLMYNEQFF	TGCGCCAGCAGACGTGGGGGGGGGACTAGCGCCACCCTAATGTACAATGAGCAGTTCTTC	TRBD2	TRBJ2-1	-	TRBV5-1
CASSEQYSNQPQHF	TGTGCCAGCAGTGAACAGTATAGCAATCAGCCCCAGCATTTT	-	TRBJ1-5	-	TRBV6-4
CASSWGLAGDGELFF	TGCGCCAGCAGCTGGGGACTAGCGGGGGACGGGGAGCTGTTTTTT	TRBD2	TRBJ2-2	-	TRBV5-1
CASSMGGEDYTF	TGTGCCAGTAGTATGGGGGGGGAAGACTACACCTTC	-	TRBJ1-2	-	TRBV19
CASSPGGGYGYTF	TGTGCCAGCAGTCCAGGGGGTGGCTATGGCTACACCTTC	TRBD1	TRBJ1-2	-	TRBV7-9
CASSFNNEQFF	TGTGCCAGCAGCTTCAACAATGAGCAGTTCTTC	-	TRBJ2-1	-	TRBV5-4
CASSQDLPGTGSTGELFF	TGTGCCAGCAGCCAAGATTTGCCCGGGACAGGGAGTACCGGGGAGCTGTTTTTT	TRBD1	TRBJ2-2	-	TRBV4-2
CASSSVTGPTGELFF	TGTGCCAGCAGTTCAGTAACAGGGCCCACCGGGGAGCTGTTTTTT	-	TRBJ2-2	-	TRBV27
CASSLDKGGSGYTF	TGTGCCAGCAGCTTAGACAAAGGGGGAAGTGGCTACACCTTC	-	TRBJ1-2	-	TRBV7-2
CASSLKRGNEQFF	TGTGCCAGCAGCTTAAAACGAGGGAATGAGCAGTTCTTC	-	TRBJ2-1	-	TRBV7-8
CASSLRRTGTSGRASNWQTGELFF	TGTGCCAGCAGCTTAAGACGGACCGGGACTAGCGGGAGGGCCTCAAACTGGCAAACCGGGGAGCTGTTTTTT	TRBD2	TRBJ2-2	-	TRBV7-3